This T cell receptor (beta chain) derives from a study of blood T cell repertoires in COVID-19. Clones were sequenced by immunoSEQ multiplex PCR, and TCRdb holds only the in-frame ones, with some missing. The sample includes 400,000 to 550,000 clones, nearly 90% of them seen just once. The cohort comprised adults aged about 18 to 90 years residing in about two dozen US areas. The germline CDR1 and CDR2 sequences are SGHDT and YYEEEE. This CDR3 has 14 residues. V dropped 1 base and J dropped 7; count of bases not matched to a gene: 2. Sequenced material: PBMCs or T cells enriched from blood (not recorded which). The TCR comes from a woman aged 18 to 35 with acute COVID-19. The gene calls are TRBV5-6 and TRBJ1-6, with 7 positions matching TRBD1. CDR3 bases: TGTGCCAGCAGCTTGCGGGACAGCAATTCACCCCTCCACTTT. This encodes CASSLRDSNSPLHF.